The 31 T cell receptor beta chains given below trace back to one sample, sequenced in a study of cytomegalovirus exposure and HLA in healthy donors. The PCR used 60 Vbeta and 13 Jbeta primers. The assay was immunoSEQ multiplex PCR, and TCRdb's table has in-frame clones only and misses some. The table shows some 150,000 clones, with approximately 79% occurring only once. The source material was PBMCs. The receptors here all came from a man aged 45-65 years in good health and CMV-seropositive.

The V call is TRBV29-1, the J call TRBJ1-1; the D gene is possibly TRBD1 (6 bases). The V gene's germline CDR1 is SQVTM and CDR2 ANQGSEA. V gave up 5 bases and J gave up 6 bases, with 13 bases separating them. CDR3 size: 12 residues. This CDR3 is CSVSIGGPEAFF. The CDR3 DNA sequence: TGCAGCGTTTCCATCGGGGGGCCTGAAGCTTTCTTT.

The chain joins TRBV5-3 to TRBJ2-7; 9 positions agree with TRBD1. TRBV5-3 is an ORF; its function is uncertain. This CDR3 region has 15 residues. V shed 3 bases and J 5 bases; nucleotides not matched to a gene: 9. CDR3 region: CARSSPGQGCHEQYF. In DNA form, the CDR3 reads TGTGCCAGAAGCTCCCCGGGACAGGGTTGCCACGAGCAGTACTTC.

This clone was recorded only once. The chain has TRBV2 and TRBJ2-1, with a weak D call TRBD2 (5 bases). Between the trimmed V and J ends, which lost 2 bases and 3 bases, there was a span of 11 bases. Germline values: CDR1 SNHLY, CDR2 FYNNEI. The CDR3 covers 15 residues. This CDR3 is CASSERLANYNEQFF. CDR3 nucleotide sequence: TGTGCCAGCAGTGAAAGGCTAGCTAACTACAATGAGCAGTTCTTC.

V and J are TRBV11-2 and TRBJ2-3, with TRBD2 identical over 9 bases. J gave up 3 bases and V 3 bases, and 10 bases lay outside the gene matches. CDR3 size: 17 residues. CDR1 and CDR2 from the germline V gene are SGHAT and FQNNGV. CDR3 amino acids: CASSFIRGGGGTDTQYF. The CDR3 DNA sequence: TGTGCCAGCAGCTTTATCCGGGGCGGGGGGGGGACAGATACGCAGTATTTT.

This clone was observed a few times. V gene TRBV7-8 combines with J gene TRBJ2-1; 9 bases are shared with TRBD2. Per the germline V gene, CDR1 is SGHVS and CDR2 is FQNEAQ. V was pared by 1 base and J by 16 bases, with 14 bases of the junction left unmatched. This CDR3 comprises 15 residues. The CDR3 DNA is TGTGCCAGCAGCTTAGTAGGGACTAGCACCCCGGGGGGATTCTTC. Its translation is CASSLVGTSTPGGFF. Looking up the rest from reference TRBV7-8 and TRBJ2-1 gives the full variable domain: GAGVSQSPRYKVAKRGQDVALRCDPISGHVSLFWYQQALGQGPEFLTYFQNEAQLDKSGLPSDRFFAERPEGSVSTLKIQRTQQEDSAVYLCASSLVGTSTPGGFFGPGTRLTVL.

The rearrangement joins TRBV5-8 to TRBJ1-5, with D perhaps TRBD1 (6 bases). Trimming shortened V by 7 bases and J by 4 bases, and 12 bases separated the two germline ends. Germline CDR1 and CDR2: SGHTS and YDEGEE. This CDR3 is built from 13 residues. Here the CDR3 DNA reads TGTGCCAGCTCCGACAGGTGGAATCAGCCCCAGCATTTT. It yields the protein CASSDRWNQPQHF.

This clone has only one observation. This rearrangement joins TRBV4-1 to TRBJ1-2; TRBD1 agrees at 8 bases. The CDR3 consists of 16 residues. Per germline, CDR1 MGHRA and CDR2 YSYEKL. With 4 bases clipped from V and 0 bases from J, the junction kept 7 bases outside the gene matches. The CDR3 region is CASSPQDRVTNYGYTF. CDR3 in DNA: TGCGCCAGCAGCCCCCAGGACAGGGTTACTAACTATGGCTACACCTTC.

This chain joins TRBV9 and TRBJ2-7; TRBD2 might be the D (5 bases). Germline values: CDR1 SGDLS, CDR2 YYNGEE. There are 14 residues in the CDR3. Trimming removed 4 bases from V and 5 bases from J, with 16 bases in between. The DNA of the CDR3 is TGTGCCAGCAGCCCCCAGCTGGAGGTGAACGAGCAGTACTTC. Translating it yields CASSPQLEVNEQYF.

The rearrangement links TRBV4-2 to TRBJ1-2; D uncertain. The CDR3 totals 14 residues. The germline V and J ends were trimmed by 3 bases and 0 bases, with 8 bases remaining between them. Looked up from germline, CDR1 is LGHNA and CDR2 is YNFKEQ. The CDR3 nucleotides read TGTGCCAGCAGCCAGCCGGGTGCTAACTATGGCTACACCTTC. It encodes CASSQPGANYGYTF.

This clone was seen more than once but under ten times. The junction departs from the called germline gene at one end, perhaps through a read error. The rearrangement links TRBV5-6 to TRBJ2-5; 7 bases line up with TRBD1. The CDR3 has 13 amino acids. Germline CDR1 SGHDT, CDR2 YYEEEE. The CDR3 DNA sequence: TGTGCCAGCACCCCAGGGACAGAAGAGGCCCAGTACTTC. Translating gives CASTPGTEEAQYF.

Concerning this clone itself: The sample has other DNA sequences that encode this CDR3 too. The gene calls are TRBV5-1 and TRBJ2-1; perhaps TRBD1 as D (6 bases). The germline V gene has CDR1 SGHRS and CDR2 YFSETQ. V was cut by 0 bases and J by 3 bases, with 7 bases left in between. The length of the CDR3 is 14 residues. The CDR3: CASSLGQVYNEQFF. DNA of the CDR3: TGCGCCAGCAGCTTGGGACAGGTCTACAATGAGCAGTTCTTC. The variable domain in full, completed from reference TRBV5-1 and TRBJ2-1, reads KAGVTQTPRYLIKTRGQQVTLSCSPISGHRSVSWYQQTPGQGLQFLFEYFSETQRNKGNFPGRFSGRQFSNSRSEMNVSTLELGDSALYLCASSLGQVYNEQFFGPGTRLTVL.

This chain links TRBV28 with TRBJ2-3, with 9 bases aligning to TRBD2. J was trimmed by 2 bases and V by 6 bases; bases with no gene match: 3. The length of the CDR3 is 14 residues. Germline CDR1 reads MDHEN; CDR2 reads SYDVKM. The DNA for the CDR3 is TGTGCCAGCAGGACTAGCGGACCCACAGATACGCAGTATTTT. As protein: CASRTSGPTDTQYF.

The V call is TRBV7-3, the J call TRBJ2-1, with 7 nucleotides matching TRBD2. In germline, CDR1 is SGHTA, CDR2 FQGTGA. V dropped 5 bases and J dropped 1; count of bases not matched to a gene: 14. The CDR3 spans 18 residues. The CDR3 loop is CASSRTLGGTSSYNEQFF. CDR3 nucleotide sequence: TGTGCCAGCAGCCGTACTCTCGGGGGGACCAGTTCCTACAATGAGCAGTTCTTC.

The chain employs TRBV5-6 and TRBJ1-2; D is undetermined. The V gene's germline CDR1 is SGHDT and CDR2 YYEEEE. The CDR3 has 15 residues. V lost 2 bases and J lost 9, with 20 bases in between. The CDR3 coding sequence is TGTGCCAGCAGCTTAGGTTTAAGAGGGAGTTCGAGCTACACCTTC. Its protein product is CASSLGLRGSSSYTF.

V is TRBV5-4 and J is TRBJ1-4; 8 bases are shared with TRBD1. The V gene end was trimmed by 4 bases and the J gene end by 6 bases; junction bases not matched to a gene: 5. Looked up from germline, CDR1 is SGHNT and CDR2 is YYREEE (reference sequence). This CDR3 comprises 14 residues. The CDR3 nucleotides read TGTGCCAGCAGCCCACCGGGACAGGATGAAAAACTGTTTTTT. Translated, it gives CASSPPGQDEKLFF.

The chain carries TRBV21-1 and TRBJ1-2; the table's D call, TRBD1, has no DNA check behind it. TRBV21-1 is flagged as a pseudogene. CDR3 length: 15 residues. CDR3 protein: CASSKAAGGHYGYTF. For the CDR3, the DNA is TGTGCCAGCAGCAAAGCGGCAGGGGGGCACTATGGCTACACCTTC.

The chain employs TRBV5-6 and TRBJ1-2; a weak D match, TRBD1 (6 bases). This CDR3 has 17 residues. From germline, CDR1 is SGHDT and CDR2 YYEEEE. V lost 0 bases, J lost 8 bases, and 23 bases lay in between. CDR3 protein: CASSLGLNQGPSGGYTF. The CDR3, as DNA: TGTGCCAGCAGCTTGGGACTAAACCAGGGGCCTTCAGGAGGCTACACCTTC.

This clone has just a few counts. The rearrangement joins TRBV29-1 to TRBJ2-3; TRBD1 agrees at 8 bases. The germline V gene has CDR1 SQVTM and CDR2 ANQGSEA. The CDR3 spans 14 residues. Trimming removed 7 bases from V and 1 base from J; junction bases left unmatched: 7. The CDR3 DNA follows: TGCAGCGCCGCTTCAGGGGGCGGCACAGATACGCAGTATTTT. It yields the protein CSAASGGGTDTQYF.

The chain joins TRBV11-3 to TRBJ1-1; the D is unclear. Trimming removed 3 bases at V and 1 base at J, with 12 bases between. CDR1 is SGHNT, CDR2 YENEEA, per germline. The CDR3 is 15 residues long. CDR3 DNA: TGTGCCAGCAGCTTTAGCCTCGGCGGGAACACTGAAGCTTTCTTT. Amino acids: CASSFSLGGNTEAFF.

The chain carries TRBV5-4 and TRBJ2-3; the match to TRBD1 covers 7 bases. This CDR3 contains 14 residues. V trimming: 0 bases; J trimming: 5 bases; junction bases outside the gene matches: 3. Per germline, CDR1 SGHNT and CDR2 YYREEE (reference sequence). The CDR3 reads CASSLGGGGDTQYF. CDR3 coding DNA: TGTGCCAGCAGCTTGGGAGGGGGCGGAGATACGCAGTATTTT. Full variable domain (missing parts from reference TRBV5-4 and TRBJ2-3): ETGVTQSPTHLIKTRGQQVTLRCSSQSGHNTVSWYQQALGQGPQFIFQYYREEENGRGNFPPRFSGLQFPNYSSELNVNALELDDSALYLCASSLGGGGDTQYFGPGTRLTVL.

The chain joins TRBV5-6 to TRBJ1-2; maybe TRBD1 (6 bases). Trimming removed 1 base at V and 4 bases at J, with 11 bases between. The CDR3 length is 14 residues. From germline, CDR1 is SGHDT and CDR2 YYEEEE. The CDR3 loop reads CASSLIQGPYGYTF. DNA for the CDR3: TGTGCCAGCAGCTTGATACAGGGACCCTATGGCTACACCTTC.

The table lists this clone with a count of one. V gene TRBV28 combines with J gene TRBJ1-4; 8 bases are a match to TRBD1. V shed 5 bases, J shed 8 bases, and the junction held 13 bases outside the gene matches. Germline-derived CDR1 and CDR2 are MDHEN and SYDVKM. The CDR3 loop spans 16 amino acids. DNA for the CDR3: TGTGCCAGCAGTCCTGCCCTCAGGGGGCAACGAGAAAAACTGTTTTTT. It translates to CASSPALRGQREKLFF.

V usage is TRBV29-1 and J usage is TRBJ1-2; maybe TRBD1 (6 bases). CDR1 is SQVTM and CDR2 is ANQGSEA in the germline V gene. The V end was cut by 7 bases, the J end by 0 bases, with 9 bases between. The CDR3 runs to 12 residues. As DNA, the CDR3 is TGCAGCGCCTACAGGGCTAACTATGGCTACACCTTC. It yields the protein CSAYRANYGYTF. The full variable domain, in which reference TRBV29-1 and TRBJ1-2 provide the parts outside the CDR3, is SAVISQKPSRDICQRGTSLTIQCQVDSQVTMMFWYRQQPGQSLTLIATANQGSEATYESGFVIDKFPISRPNLTFSTLTVSNMSPEDSSIYLCSAYRANYGYTFGSGTRLTVV.

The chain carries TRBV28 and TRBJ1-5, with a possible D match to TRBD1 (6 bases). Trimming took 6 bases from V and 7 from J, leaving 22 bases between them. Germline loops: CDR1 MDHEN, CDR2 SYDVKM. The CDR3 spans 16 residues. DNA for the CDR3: TGTGCCAGCAGCCTCCAGGGGCAGGGTAACAACCAGCCCCAGCATTTT. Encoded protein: CASSLQGQGNNQPQHF.

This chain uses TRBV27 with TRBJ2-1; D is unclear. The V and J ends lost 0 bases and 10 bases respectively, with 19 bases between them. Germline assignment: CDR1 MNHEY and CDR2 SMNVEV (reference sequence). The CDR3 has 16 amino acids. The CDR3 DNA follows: TGTGCCAGCAGTTTATCCTTGGCGTTCACGGGTCGGGAGCAGTTCTTC. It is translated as CASSLSLAFTGREQFF.

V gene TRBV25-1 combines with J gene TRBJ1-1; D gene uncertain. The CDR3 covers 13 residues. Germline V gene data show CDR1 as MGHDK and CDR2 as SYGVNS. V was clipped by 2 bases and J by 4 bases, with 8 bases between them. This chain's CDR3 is CASSEKRSTEAFF. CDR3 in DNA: TGTGCCAGCAGTGAAAAGAGGTCCACTGAAGCTTTCTTT.

This chain's CDR3 is CASSYISSGANVLTF. CDR3 sequence (DNA): TGCGCCAGCAGCTATATTAGCTCTGGGGCCAACGTCCTGACTTTC. The chain recombines TRBV5-1 with TRBJ2-6; no reliable D call. The CDR3 runs 15 residues. The ends were cut back, 3 bases at V and 0 bases at J, with 7 bases in the middle. Germline values: CDR1 SGHRS, CDR2 YFSETQ.

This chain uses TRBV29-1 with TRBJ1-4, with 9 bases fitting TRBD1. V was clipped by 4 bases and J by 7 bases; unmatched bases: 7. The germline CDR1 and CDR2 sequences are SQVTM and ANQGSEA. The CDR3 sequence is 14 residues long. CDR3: CSVGGQGQGEKLFF. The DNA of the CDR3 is TGCAGCGTTGGGGGACAGGGCCAGGGTGAAAAACTGTTTTTT.

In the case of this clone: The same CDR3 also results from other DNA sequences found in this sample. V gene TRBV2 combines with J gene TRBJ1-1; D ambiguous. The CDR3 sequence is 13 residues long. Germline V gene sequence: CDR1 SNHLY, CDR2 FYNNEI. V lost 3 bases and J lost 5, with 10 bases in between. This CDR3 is CASSEEGGTEAFF. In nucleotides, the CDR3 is TGTGCCAGCAGTGAGGAGGGAGGGACTGAAGCTTTCTTT. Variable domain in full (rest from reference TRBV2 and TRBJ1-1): EPEVTQTPSHQVTQMGQEVILRCVPISNHLYFYWYRQILGQKVEFLVSFYNNEISEKSEIFDDQFSVERPDGSNFTLKIRSTKLEDSAMYFCASSEEGGTEAFFGQGTRLTVV.

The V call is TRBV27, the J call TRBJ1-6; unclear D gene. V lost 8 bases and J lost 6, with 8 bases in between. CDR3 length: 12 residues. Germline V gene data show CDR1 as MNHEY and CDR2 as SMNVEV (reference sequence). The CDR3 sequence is CASARVNSPLHF. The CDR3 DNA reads TGTGCCAGCGCTCGCGTTAATTCACCCCTCCACTTT.

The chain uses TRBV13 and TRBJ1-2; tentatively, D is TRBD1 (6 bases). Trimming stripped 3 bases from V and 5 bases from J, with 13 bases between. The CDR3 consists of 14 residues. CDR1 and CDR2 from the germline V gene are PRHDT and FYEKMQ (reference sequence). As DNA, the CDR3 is TGTGCCAGCAGCTTCTCCAGGGGCGAGTATGGCTACACCTTC. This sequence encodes CASSFSRGEYGYTF.